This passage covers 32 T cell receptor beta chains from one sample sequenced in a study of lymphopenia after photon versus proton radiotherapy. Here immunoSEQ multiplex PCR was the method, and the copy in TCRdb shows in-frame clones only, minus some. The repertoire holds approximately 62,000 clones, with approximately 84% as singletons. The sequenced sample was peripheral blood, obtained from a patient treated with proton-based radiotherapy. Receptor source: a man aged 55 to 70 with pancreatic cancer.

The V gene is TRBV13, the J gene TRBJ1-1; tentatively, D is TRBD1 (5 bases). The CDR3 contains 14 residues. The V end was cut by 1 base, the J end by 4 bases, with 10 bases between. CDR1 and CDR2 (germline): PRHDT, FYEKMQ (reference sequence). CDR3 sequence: CASSLAQGGTEAFF. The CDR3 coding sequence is TGTGCCAGCAGCTTAGCCCAGGGAGGCACTGAAGCTTTCTTT.

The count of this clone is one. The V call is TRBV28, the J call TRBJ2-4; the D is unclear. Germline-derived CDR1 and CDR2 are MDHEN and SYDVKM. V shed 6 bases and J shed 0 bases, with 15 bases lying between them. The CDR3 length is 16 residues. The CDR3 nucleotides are TGTGCCAGCAGCCCCGTGCGGTCACTAGCCAAAAACATTCAGTACTTC. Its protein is CASSPVRSLAKNIQYF.

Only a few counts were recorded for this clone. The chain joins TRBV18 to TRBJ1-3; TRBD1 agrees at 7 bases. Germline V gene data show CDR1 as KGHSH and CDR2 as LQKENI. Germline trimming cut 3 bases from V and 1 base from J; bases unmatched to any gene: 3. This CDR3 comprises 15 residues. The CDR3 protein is CASSPLTGSGNTIYF. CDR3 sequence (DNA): TGTGCCAGCTCACCTTTGACAGGGTCTGGAAACACCATATATTTT.

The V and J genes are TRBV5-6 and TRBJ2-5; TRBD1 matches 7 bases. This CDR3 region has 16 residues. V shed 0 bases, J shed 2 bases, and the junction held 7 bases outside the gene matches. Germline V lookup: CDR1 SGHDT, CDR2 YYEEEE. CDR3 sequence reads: CASSLGTGARQETQYF. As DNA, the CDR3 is TGTGCCAGCAGCTTGGGAACAGGGGCTCGACAAGAGACCCAGTACTTC. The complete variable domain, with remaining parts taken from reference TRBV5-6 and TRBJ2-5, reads DAGVTQSPTHLIKTRGQQVTLRCSPKSGHDTVSWYQQALGQGPQFIFQYYEEEERQRGNFPDRFSGHQFPNYSSELNVNALLLGDSALYLCASSLGTGARQETQYFGPGTRLLVL.

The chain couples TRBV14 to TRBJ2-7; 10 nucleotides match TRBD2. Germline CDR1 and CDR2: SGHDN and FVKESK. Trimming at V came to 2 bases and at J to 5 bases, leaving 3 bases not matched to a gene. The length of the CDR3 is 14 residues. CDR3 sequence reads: CASSQLAGAHEQYF. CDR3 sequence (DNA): TGTGCCAGCAGCCAACTAGCGGGAGCTCACGAGCAGTACTTC.

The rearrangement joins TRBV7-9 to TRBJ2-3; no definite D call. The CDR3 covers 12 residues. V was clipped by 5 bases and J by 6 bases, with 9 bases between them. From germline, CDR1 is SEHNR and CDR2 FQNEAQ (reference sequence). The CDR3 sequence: CASSPSRDTQYF. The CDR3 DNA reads TGTGCCAGCAGCCCCAGCCGCGATACGCAGTATTTT.

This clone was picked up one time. The CDR3 DNA is TGCAGCGCCCGAACAGGACCATCGAACACCGGGGAGCTGTTTTTT. Amino acids: CSARTGPSNTGELFF. The chain couples TRBV29-1 to TRBJ2-2; the D gene is possibly TRBD1 (5 bases). CDR1 SQVTM and CDR2 ANQGSEA come from the germline V gene. V shed 7 bases and J shed 0 bases, with 15 bases lying between them. The CDR3 length is 15 residues.

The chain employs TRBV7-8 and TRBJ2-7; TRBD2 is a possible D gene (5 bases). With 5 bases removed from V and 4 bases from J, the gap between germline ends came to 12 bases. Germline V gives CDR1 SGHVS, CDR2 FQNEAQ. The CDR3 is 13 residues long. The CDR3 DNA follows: TGTGCCAGCAGCCGGACTCGAGATTACGAGCAGTACTTC. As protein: CASSRTRDYEQYF.

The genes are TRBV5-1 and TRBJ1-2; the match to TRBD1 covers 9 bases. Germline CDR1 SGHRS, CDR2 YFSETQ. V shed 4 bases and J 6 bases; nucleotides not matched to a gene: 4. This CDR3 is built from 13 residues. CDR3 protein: CASSATGGNGYTF. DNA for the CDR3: TGCGCCAGCAGCGCAACAGGGGGCAATGGCTACACCTTC.

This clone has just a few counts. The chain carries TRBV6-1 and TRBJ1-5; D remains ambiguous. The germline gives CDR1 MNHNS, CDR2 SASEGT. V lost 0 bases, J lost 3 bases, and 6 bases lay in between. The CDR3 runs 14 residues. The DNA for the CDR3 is TGTGCCAGCAGTGAAGCCCAGGACAATCAGCCCCAGCATTTT. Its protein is CASSEAQDNQPQHF.

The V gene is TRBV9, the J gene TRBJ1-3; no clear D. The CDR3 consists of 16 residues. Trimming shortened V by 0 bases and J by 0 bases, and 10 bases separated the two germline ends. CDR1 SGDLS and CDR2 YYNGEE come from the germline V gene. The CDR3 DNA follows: TGTGCCAGCAGCGTAGCTCTAGGCAGCTCTGGAAACACCATATATTTT. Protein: CASSVALGSSGNTIYF.

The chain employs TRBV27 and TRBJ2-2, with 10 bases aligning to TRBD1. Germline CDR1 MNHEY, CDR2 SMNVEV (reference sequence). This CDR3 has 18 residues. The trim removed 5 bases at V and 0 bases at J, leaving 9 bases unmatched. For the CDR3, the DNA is TGTGCCAGCAGTGGACGGACAGGGGGAATCGCGAACACCGGGGAGCTGTTTTTT. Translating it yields CASSGRTGGIANTGELFF.

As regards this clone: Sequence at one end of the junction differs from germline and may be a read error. In DNA form, the CDR3 reads TGTGCTAGCAGCCCCATGGGGGCTGCGACCCAGTACTTC. It is translated as CASSPMGAATQYF. J is TRBJ2-5 and V is TRBV7-7; perhaps TRBD1 as D (6 bases). CDR3 size: 13 residues. Germline CDR1 reads SSHAT; CDR2 reads FNYEAQ (reference sequence).

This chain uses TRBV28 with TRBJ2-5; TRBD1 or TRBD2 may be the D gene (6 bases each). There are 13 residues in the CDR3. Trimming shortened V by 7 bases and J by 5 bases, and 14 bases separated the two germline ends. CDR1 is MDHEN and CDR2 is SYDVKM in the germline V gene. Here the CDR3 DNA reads TGTGCCAGCACCCCACGGGGGCGTGAGACCCAGTACTTC. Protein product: CASTPRGRETQYF.

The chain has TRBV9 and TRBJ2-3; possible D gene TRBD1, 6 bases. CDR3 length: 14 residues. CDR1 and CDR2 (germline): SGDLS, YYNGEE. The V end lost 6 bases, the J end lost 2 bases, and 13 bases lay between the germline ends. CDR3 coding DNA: TGTGCCAGCAATAGGGACACCTACACAGATACGCAGTATTTT. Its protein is CASNRDTYTDTQYF.

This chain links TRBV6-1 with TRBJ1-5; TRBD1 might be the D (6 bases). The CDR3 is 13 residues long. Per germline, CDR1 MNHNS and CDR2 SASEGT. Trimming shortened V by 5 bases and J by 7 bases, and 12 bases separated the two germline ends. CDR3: CASSLDRRQPQHF. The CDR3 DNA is TGTGCCAGCAGTCTAGACAGGAGGCAGCCCCAGCATTTT.

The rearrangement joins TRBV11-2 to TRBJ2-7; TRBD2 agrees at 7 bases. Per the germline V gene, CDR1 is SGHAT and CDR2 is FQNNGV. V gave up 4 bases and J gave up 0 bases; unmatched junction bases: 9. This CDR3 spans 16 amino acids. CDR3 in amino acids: CASSSRLASGSYEQYF. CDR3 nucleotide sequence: TGTGCCAGCAGCTCGCGACTTGCTAGCGGCTCCTACGAGCAGTACTTC.

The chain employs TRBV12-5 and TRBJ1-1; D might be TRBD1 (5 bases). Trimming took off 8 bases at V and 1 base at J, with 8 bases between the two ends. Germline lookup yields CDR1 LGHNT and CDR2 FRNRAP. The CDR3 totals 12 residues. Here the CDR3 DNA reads TGTGCTAGTTCTGGGGCGAACACTGAAGCTTTCTTT. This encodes CASSGANTEAFF.

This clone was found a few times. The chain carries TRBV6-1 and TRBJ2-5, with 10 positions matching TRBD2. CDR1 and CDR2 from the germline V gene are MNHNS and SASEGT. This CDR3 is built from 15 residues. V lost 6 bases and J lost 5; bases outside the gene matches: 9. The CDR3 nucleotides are TGTGCCAGCAGGTCTAGCGGGAGCTACGGCGAGACCCAGTACTTC. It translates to CASRSSGSYGETQYF.

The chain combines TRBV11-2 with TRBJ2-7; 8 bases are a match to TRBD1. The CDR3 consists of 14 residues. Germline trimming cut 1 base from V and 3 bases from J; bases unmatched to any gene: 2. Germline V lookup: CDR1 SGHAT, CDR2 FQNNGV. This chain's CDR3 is CASSLGDRSYEQYF. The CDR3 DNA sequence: TGTGCCAGCAGCTTAGGGGACAGGAGCTACGAGCAGTACTTC.

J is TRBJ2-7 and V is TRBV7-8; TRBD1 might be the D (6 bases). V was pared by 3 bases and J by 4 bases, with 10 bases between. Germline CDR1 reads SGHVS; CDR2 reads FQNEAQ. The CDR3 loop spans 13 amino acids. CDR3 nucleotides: TGTGCCAGCAGCTTGGGGACACCGTACGAGCAGTACTTC. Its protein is CASSLGTPYEQYF.

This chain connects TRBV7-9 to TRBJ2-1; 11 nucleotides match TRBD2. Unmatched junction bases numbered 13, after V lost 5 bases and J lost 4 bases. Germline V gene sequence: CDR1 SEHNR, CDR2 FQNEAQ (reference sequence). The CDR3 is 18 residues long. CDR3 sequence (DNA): TGTGCCAGCAGCCCGCGTTCTTTTATAGCGGGGGGGTACAATGAGCAGTTCTTC. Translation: CASSPRSFIAGGYNEQFF.

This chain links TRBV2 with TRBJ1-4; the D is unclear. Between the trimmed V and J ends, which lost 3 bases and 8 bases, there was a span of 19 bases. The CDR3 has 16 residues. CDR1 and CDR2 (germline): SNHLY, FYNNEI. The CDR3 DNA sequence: TGTGCCAGCAGTGACTTAACAGACATTCGAGGGGAAAAACTGTTTTTT. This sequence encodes CASSDLTDIRGEKLFF.

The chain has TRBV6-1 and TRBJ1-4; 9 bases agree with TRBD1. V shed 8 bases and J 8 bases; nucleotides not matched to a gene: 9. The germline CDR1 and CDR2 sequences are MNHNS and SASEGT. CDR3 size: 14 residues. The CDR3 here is CASGSGTGREKLFF. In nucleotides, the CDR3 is TGTGCCAGCGGATCCGGGACAGGGCGGGAAAAACTGTTTTTT.

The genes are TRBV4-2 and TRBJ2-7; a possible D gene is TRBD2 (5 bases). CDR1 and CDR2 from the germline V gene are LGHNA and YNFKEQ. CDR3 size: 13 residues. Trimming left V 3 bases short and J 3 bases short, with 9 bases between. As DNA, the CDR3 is TGTGCCAGCAGCCACCGGGGTAGCTACGAGCAGTACTTC. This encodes CASSHRGSYEQYF.

CDR3 amino acids: CASSVGLLLADGEAFF. CDR3 in DNA: TGTGCCAGCAGCGTAGGCCTGTTACTAGCAGATGGTGAAGCTTTCTTT. The J gene is TRBJ1-1, the V gene TRBV9; D is unclear. The CDR3 has 16 residues. V gave up 0 bases and J gave up 7 bases, with 19 bases separating them. CDR1 and CDR2 (germline): SGDLS, YYNGEE.

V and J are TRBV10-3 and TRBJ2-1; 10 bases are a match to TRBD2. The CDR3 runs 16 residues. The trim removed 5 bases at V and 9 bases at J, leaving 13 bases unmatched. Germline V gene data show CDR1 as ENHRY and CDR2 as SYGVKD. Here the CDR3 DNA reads TGTGCCATCAGTCCTGGACTAGCGGATAACGGCGGTGAGCAGTTCTTC. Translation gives CAISPGLADNGGEQFF.

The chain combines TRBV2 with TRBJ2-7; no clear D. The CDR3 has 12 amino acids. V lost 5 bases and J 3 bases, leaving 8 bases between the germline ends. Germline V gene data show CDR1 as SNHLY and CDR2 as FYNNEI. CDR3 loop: CASSKQLYEQYF. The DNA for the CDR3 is TGTGCCAGCAGTAAACAGCTCTACGAGCAGTACTTC.

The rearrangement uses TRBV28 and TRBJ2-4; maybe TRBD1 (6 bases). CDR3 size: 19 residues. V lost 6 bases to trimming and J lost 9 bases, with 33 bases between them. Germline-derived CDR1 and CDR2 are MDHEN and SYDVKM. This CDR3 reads CASRSFSLQGRSPDLIQYF. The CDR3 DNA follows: TGTGCCAGCAGAAGTTTTTCATTACAGGGAAGGAGTCCCGATCTCATTCAGTACTTC.

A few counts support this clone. The CDR3 region has the DNA TGTGCCAGCAGCTTGAGGCTCTTTCCTGAGCAGTTCTTC. This sequence encodes CASSLRLFPEQFF. The J gene is TRBJ2-1, the V gene TRBV5-8; D is unresolved. The CDR3 has 13 amino acids. Germline V gene lookup returns CDR1 SGHTS and CDR2 YDEGEE. The V end was cut by 1 base, the J end by 9 bases, with 11 bases between.

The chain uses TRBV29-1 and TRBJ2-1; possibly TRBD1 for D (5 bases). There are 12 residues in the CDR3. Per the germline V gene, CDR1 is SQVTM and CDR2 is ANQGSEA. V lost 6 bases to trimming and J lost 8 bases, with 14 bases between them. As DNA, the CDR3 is TGCAGCGTCGGGCTAGGGGTGGATGAGCAGTTCTTC. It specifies CSVGLGVDEQFF.

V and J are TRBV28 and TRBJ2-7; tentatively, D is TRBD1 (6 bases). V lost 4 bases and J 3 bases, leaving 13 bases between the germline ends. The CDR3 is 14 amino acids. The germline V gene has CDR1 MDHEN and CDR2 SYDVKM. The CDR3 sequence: CASSSRGGRYEQYF. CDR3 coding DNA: TGTGCCAGCAGTTCTCGAGGGGGTCGCTACGAGCAGTACTTC.